This T cell receptor (beta chain) was sequenced for a study of regulatory T cells in long-lasting Graves disease. Study-wide results and limits: Only a small sample size was used, which may have cut accuracy. Persistent cases favored TRBV28, TRBJ1-2 and TRBJ2-5. For persistent Graves' patients, TCR diversity was lower than for newly diagnosed ones.

Library construction for TCR beta used iRepertoire HTBI primers and Arm-PCR of CDR3 regions. TCRdb reanalysed the multiplex PCR reads using MiXCR and keeps one entry per CDR3 protein. The profile shows about 380,000 distinct CDR3 sequences, roughly 16% of them singletons. Specified time point: newly diagnosed GD, antithyroid drugs for less than 3 months. PBMC RNA was the source of the TCR library. American Thyroid Association guidelines were used to diagnose Graves' disease. The CDR3 is 17 residues long. V gave up 2 bases and J gave up 4 bases, with 18 bases separating them. This clonotype was counted only a few times. Its antigen is not identified.

The sequence derives from a female donor with Graves disease. Here the sequenced sample was peripheral blood mononuclear cells (PBMCs), taken at new diagnosis, from a patient treated with antithyroid drugs. The rearrangement links TRBV12-3 or TRBV12-4 to TRBJ1-3; D might be TRBD1 (6 bases). This chain's CDR3 is CASSLLLGASGGNTIYF. The CDR3 DNA is TGTGCCAGCAGTTTACTCTTGGGGGCCTCAGGGGGAAACACCATATATTTT.